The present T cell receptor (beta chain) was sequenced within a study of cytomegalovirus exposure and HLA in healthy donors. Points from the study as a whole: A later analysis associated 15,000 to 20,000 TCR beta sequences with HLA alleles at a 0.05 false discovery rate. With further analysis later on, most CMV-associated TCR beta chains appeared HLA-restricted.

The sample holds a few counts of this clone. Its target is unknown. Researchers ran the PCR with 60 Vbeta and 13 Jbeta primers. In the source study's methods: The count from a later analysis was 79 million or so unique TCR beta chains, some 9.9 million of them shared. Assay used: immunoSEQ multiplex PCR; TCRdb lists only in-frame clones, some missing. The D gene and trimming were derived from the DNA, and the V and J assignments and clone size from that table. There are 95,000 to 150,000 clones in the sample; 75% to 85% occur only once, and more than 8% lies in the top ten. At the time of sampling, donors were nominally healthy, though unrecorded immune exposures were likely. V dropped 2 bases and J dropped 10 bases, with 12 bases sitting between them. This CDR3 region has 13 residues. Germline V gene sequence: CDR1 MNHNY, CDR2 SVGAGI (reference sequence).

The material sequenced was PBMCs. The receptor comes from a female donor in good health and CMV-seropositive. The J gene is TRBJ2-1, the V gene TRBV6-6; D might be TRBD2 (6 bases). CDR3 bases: TGTGCCAGCAGTTACGGAGGAGGGCGGGAGCAGTTCTTC. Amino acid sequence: CASSYGGGREQFF.